This T cell receptor (beta chain) was retrieved from a study of metastatic and nonmetastatic thyroid tumors. Whole-study context: Both malignant and benign thyroid patients supplied peripheral blood and tumor or nodule tissue samples, across which the repertoires of these patients were then compared.

This clone was found many times. Its antigen is not known. All patients were untreated before thyroid surgery. General observations from the study: Malignant thyroid tumors reportedly had TCR beta diversity that was significantly higher than in benign nodules, in blood and tumor.

Original handling: The study's classifier, a distant-metastasis tool for papillary thyroid cancer, was built using CDR3 differences across clinicopathological groups. TCRdb re-clonotyped the PCR reads through MiXCR. TCRdb's processing, not the authors', yielded these V and J calls. The table lists 40,000 or so clones, approximately 15% of them singletons. The material sequenced was blood. The source is a female donor with papillary thyroid cancer or a benign thyroid nodule (not recorded which). Some clones in this sample may be carry-over from other donors' samples.

The chain's CDR3 is CATSKKLAGLYTDTQYF. In DNA form, the CDR3 reads TGTGCCACCAGCAAAAAGCTAGCGGGGCTATACACAGATACGCAGTATTTT. The chain has TRBV15 and TRBJ2-3; 9 nucleotides agree with TRBD2. V trimming: 4 bases; J trimming: 2 bases; junction bases outside the gene matches: 10. The CDR3 has 17 residues. In germline, CDR1 is LNHNV, CDR2 YYDKDF (reference sequence).